Below, 19 T cell receptor beta chains from the same sample are listed, as sequenced in a study of blood T cell repertoires in COVID-19. Only in-frame clones appear in the TCRdb table, and some are missing; sequencing was by immunoSEQ multiplex PCR. This sample has about 180,000 clones, with 79% found just once. The sequenced sample was peripheral blood. These TCRs come from a woman aged 60-75 years with COVID-19, enrolled during active disease.

The V gene is TRBV7-2, the J gene TRBJ2-5; a weak D match, TRBD1 (5 bases). Per germline, CDR1 SGHTA and CDR2 FQGNSA. V lost 5 bases and J lost 2, with 15 bases in between. This CDR3 has 15 residues. This chain's CDR3 is CASSERQPGQETQYF. Here the CDR3 DNA reads TGTGCCAGCAGCGAGCGACAGCCCGGTCAAGAGACCCAGTACTTC.

The V gene is TRBV5-1, the J gene TRBJ2-3; 9 nucleotides line up with TRBD1. The ends lost 7 bases at V and 3 bases at J; junction bases unmatched: 12. Per germline, CDR1 SGHRS and CDR2 YFSETQ. The CDR3 runs 16 residues. CDR3 loop: CASAKGDREGTDTQYF. The CDR3, as DNA: TGCGCCAGCGCCAAGGGGGACAGGGAGGGGACAGATACGCAGTATTTT.

The chain joins TRBV13 to TRBJ2-2; 12 nucleotides align to TRBD2. The CDR3 loop spans 15 amino acids. CDR1 and CDR2 (germline): PRHDT, FYEKMQ (reference sequence). J gave up 5 bases and V 6 bases, and 4 bases lay outside the gene matches. The CDR3 here is CASSFGTSGTGELFF. The CDR3 DNA reads as TGTGCCAGCAGTTTTGGGACTAGCGGGACCGGGGAGCTGTTTTTT.

This clone was found once. The chain employs TRBV27 and TRBJ2-3, with 9 bases lining up with TRBD1. With V trimmed by 7 bases and J by 6 bases, 11 bases remained unmatched. Germline CDR1 and CDR2: MNHEY and SMNVEV (reference sequence). CDR3 length: 15 residues. CDR3 in DNA: TGTGCCAGCAAACCACGGGACAGGGAGATGGATACGCAGTATTTT. It specifies CASKPRDREMDTQYF.

The V call is TRBV5-1, the J call TRBJ2-1; 8 bases align to TRBD1. The CDR3 is made up of 14 amino acids. V lost 0 bases and J lost 9; bases outside the gene matches: 5. CDR1 and CDR2 from the germline V gene are SGHRS and YFSETQ. For the CDR3, the DNA is TGCGCCAGCAGCTTGGATCAGGGGGCGGGTGAGCAGTTCTTC. Its translation is CASSLDQGAGEQFF.

The V gene is TRBV5-4, the J gene TRBJ2-6, with D possibly being TRBD2 (6 bases). Trimming cost V 4 bases and J 2 bases, with 10 bases left between them. This CDR3 has 15 amino acids. Germline V CDR1 and CDR2: SGHNT, YYREEE (reference sequence). Here the CDR3 reads CASSPEGTGANVLTF. The CDR3 coding sequence is TGTGCCAGCAGCCCGGAGGGGACTGGGGCCAACGTCCTGACTTTC.

This rearrangement joins TRBV28 to TRBJ2-4, with 8 bases fitting TRBD2. V shed 9 bases, J shed 1 base, and the junction held 11 bases outside the gene matches. The CDR3 has 16 residues. In germline, CDR1 is MDHEN, CDR2 SYDVKM. This CDR3 reads CASLGAGGDAKNIQYF. The CDR3 DNA sequence: TGTGCCAGTTTGGGGGCGGGGGGCGACGCCAAAAACATTCAGTACTTC.

The chain links TRBV7-6 to TRBJ2-7; 12 bases agree with TRBD1. V dropped 3 bases and J dropped 2; count of bases not matched to a gene: 2. The CDR3 runs 15 residues. CDR1 SGHVS and CDR2 FNYEAQ come from the germline V gene. The CDR3 is CASSLGQGAPYEQYF. CDR3 coding DNA: TGTGCCAGCAGCTTGGGACAGGGGGCCCCCTACGAGCAGTACTTC.

The gene calls are TRBV28 and TRBJ2-6; a possible D gene is TRBD1 (6 bases). CDR1 is MDHEN, CDR2 SYDVKM, per germline. V was cut by 3 bases and J by 0 bases, with 15 bases left in between. CDR3 length equals 18 residues. CDR3 sequence (DNA): TGTGCCAGCAGTTTTACAGCAGGGGCCAACTCTGGGGCCAACGTCCTGACTTTC. This gives the protein CASSFTAGANSGANVLTF.

V and J are TRBV7-6 and TRBJ2-2; TRBD2 aligns across 12 bases. The CDR3 length is 15 residues. J gave up 6 bases and V 6 bases, and 5 bases lay outside the gene matches. Germline values: CDR1 SGHVS, CDR2 FNYEAQ. CDR3: CASSLAGGEAGELFF. CDR3 coding DNA: TGTGCCAGCAGTCTAGCGGGAGGGGAAGCCGGGGAGCTGTTTTTT.

This clone has just one count. CDR3 DNA: TGTGCCAGCAGCCGAGGGACAGGCCAAAACGGGATGGGCTACACCTTC. This translates into CASSRGTGQNGMGYTF. The chain carries TRBV5-6 and TRBJ1-2; 8 positions agree with TRBD1. The V and J ends lost 4 bases and 8 bases, in that order; junction bases with no gene match: 16. Per germline, CDR1 SGHDT and CDR2 YYEEEE. CDR3 size: 16 residues.

The chain links TRBV2 to TRBJ1-2, with 11 bases lining up with TRBD1. Germline V gives CDR1 SNHLY, CDR2 FYNNEI. The CDR3 runs to 14 residues. The trim removed 4 bases at V and 4 bases at J, leaving 2 bases unmatched. In DNA, the CDR3 is TGTGCCAGCAGTGGGGGGACAGGGGGCTATGGCTACACCTTC. Its protein is CASSGGTGGYGYTF.

The gene calls are TRBV27 and TRBJ2-3, with 7 bases that match TRBD2. V lost 7 bases, J lost 0 bases, and 7 bases stayed unmatched. Germline CDR1 and CDR2: MNHEY and SMNVEV (reference sequence). The CDR3 runs to 15 residues. The CDR3 nucleotides are TGTGCCAGCACCCCCCCCGGGGGGAGCACAGATACGCAGTATTTT. Protein product: CASTPPGGSTDTQYF.

The chain recombines TRBV14 with TRBJ2-5, with 8 nucleotides matching TRBD2. The CDR3 is 16 amino acids. Looked up from germline, CDR1 is SGHDN and CDR2 is FVKESK. V dropped 4 bases and J dropped 1; count of bases not matched to a gene: 8. The CDR3 sequence: CASSPGGALVQETQYF. CDR3 nucleotide sequence: TGTGCCAGCAGCCCGGGGGGGGCCCTTGTCCAAGAGACCCAGTACTTC.

The chain couples TRBV28 to TRBJ2-7, with 9 bases identical to TRBD1. Per germline, CDR1 MDHEN and CDR2 SYDVKM. The J segment lost 3 bases and the V segment lost 5 bases, leaving 5 bases of the junction unmatched. CDR3 size: 14 residues. DNA for the CDR3: TGTGCCAGCAGTCGGACAGGGGAGGGCTACGAGCAGTACTTC. It translates to CASSRTGEGYEQYF. The variable domain in full, with the rest retrieved from reference TRBV28 and TRBJ2-7, is DVKVTQSSRYLVKRTGEKVFLECVQDMDHENMFWYRQDPGLGLRLIYFSYDVKMKEKGDIPEGYSVSREKKERFSLILESASTNQTSMYLCASSRTGEGYEQYFGPGTRLTVT.

CDR3 protein: CATSDFAGLGYTF. The CDR3 DNA is TGTGCCACCAGTGATTTTGCAGGGCTAGGCTACACCTTC. The chain recombines TRBV24-1 with TRBJ1-2; TRBD1 might be the D (5 bases). Per the germline V gene, CDR1 is KGHDR and CDR2 is SFDVKD. The CDR3 is 13 residues long. The V end lost 1 base, the J end lost 8 bases, and 10 bases lay between the germline ends.

The chain links TRBV7-9 to TRBJ1-2; 8 nucleotides line up with TRBD1. This CDR3 contains 12 residues. The germline CDR1 and CDR2 sequences are SEHNR and FQNEAQ (reference sequence). V dropped 3 bases and J dropped 10; count of bases not matched to a gene: 4. In DNA, the CDR3 is TGTGCCAGCAGCTTTGTACAGGGGGACTACACCTTC. It specifies CASSFVQGDYTF.

The rearrangement joins TRBV4-3 to TRBJ2-2, with 7 nucleotides matching TRBD1. The CDR3 runs to 14 residues. Germline V gene lookup returns CDR1 LGHNA and CDR2 YSLEER. J was trimmed by 5 bases and V by 2 bases; bases with no gene match: 2. The CDR3: CASSQQTGTGELFF. The CDR3 DNA reads TGCGCCAGCAGCCAACAGACAGGGACCGGGGAGCTGTTTTTT.

This sequence joins TRBV9 and TRBJ2-5, with a tentative D call TRBD1 (5 bases). The V gene lost 0 bases and the J gene lost 5 bases, with 11 bases spanning the gap. Germline CDR1 SGDLS, CDR2 YYNGEE. The CDR3 runs 14 residues. CDR3 coding DNA: TGTGCCAGCAGCGTAGGTTCAGGGTCGGAGACCCAGTACTTC. It specifies CASSVGSGSETQYF.